These 2 T cell receptor beta chains were all obtained from the same sample, sequenced in a study of T cells in Graves' hyperthyroidism and ophthalmopathy. From RNA transcripts, TCR beta CDR3 regions were amplified. Using the HTBI primer set, a first-round RT-PCR was run on the TCR CDR3. A single record per CDR3 protein comes from TCRdb applying MiXCR to the multiplex PCR reads. The sample has roughly 250,000 distinct CDR3 sequences; over 15% are singletons. Material for sequencing was blood. These receptors were collected from a woman aged 18-35 years with Graves' ophthalmopathy.

The chain carries TRBV4-3 and TRBJ2-3; 8 bases map to TRBD2. Germline assignment: CDR1 LGHNA and CDR2 YSLEER. The CDR3 totals 15 residues. J lost 4 bases, V lost 0 bases, and 3 bases had no gene match. CDR3 coding DNA: TGCGCCAGCAGCCAAGATACGGGGGGGTCAGATACGCAGTATTTT. Protein sequence: CASSQDTGGSDTQYF.

This clonotype has a count of ten or more. The V gene is TRBV3-1, the J gene TRBJ1-2; TRBD1 matches at 10 bases. The CDR3 contains 14 residues. Losses at the gene ends were 1 base for V and 7 bases for J; bases not matched to a gene: 3. Germline loops: CDR1 LGHDT, CDR2 YNNKEL (reference sequence). The CDR3 reads CASSQGDRGGGYTF. In DNA form, the CDR3 reads TGTGCCAGCAGCCAAGGGGACAGGGGAGGTGGCTACACCTTC.